This T cell receptor (beta chain) was found in a study of blood T cells in healthy people across ages. Study results and limitations: PBMCs went unsorted, and a conclusive naive versus antigen-experienced comparison was therefore prevented.

Trimming cost V 0 bases and J 3 bases; bases outside gene matches: 2. This CDR3 contains 15 residues. Germline CDR1 MGHRA, CDR2 YSYEKL. A minimum of 6 million PBMCs was isolated per sample. The sample holds a few counts of this clonotype. Its specificity is unknown. The second PCR ran about 6 to 12 cycles with a sample-barcoded 5' primer and J-beta primers. From the 5' RACE reads, TCRdb called clonotypes with MiXCR, one entry per CDR3 protein. The repertoire holds hundreds of thousands of distinct CDR3 sequences, roughly a quarter seen once, with approximately 3.7% in the top ten. The same data also went into a second study, on T cells of mothers and their children. As that study records: In each mother, TCR beta CDR3 reads exceeded 8 million; in each child, they numbered approximately 3.3 million. Thymic selection shapes TCR recombination output in related pairs, and it does so similarly in unrelated pairs.

Sequencing input: blood. This chain joins TRBV4-1 and TRBJ2-1; 7 nucleotides align to TRBD2. This sequence originates from a boy between 2 and 10 years old in good health. The CDR3 DNA reads as TGCGCCAGCAGCCAAGAGAAGCGGGACTACAATGAGCAGTTCTTC. Translated, it gives CASSQEKRDYNEQFF.